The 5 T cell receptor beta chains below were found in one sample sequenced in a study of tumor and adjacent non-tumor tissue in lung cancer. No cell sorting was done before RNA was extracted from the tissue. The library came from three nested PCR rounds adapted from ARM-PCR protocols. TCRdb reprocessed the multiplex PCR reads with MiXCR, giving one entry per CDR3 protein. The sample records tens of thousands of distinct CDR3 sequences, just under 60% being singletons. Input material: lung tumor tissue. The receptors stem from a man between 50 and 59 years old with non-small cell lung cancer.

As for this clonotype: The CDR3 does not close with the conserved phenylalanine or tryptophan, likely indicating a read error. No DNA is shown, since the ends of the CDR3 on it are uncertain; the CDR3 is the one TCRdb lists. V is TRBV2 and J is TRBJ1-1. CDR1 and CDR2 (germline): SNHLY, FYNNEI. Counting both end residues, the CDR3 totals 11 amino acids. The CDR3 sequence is CASSEALEAFL.

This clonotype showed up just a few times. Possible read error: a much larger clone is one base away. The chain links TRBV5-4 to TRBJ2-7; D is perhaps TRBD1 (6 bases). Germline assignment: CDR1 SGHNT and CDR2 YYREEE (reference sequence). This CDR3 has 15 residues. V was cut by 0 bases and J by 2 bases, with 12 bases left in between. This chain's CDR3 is CASSLGRDNPYEQYF. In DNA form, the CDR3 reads TGTGCCAGCAGCTTGGGTCGGGACAACCCCTACGAGCAGTACTTC. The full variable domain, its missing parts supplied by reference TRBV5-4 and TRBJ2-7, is ETGVTQSPTHLIKTRGQQVTLRCSSQSGHNTVSWYQQALGQGPQFIFQYYREEENGRGNFPPRFSGLQFPNYSSELNVNALELDDSALYLCASSLGRDNPYEQYFGPGTRLTVT.

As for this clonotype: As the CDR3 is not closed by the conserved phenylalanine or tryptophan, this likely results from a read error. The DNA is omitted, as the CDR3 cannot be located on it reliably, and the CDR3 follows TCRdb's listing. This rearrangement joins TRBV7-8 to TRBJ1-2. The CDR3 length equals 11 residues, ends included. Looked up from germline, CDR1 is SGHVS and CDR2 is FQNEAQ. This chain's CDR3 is CASSLAGWHTI.

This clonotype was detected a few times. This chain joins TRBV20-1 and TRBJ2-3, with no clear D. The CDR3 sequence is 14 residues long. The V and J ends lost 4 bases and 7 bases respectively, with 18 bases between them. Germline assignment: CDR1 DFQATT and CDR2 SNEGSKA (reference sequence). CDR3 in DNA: TGCAGTGCTACGACCCCAAGTCGTGGTTATACGCAGTATTTT. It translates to CSATTPSRGYTQYF.

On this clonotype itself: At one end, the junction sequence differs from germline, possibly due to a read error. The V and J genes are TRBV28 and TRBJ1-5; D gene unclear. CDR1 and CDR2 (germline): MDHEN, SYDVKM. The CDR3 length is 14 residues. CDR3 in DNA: TGTGCCAGCAGTTTAGGGTTTGACACTCAGTCCCAGCATTTT. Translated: CASSLGFDTQSQHF. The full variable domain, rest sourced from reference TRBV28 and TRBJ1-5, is DVKVTQSSRYLVKRTGEKVFLECVQDMDHENMFWYRQDPGLGLRLIYFSYDVKMKEKGDIPEGYSVSREKKERFSLILESASTNQTSMYLCASSLGFDTQSQHFGDGTRLSIL.